The TCR beta chain under discussion was sequenced for a study of PD-L1 blockade in urothelial cancer. The overall study: In the patient group, most of the 29 were males with bladder-origin urothelial cancer.

The V segment lost 4 bases and the J segment 4 bases; nucleotides outside the gene matches: 12. The CDR3 has 17 residues. The germline gives CDR1 SGHTA, CDR2 FQGNSA. This table comes from immunoSEQ multiplex PCR, and its TCRdb copy is limited to in-frame clones, with some not included. The table shows some 80,000 clones, with 87% occurring only once. Patients suffered from locally advanced or metastatic urothelial carcinoma. Sampling of each patient yielded between 1 and 8 specimens, collected pretreatment and on-treatment. The genes are TRBV7-2 and TRBJ1-2; TRBD1 matches at 10 bases. This material consisted of PBMCs, taken around atezolizumab (anti-PD-L1) treatment. The clonotype comes from a woman in her 70s with urothelial cancer. As DNA, the CDR3 is TGTGCCAGCAGCTCTTCCGCCTCTGGACAGGGGGGCTATGGCTACACCTTC. Translated: CASSSSASGQGGYGYTF.